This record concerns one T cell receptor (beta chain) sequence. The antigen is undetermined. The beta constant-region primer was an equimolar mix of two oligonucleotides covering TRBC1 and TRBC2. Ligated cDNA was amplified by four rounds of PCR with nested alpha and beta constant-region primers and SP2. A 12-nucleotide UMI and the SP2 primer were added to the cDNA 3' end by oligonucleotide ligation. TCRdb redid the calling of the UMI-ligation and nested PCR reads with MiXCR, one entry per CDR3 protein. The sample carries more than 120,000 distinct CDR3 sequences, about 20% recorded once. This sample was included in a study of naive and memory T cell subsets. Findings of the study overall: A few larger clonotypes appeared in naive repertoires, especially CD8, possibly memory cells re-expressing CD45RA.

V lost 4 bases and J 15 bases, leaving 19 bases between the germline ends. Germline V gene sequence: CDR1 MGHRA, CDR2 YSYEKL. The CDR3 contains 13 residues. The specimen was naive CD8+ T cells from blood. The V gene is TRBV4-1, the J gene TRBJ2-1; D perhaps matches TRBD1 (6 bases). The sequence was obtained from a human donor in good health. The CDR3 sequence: CASSPRISVGGFF. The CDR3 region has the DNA TGCGCCAGCAGCCCTCGAATCAGCGTAGGGGGGTTCTTC.